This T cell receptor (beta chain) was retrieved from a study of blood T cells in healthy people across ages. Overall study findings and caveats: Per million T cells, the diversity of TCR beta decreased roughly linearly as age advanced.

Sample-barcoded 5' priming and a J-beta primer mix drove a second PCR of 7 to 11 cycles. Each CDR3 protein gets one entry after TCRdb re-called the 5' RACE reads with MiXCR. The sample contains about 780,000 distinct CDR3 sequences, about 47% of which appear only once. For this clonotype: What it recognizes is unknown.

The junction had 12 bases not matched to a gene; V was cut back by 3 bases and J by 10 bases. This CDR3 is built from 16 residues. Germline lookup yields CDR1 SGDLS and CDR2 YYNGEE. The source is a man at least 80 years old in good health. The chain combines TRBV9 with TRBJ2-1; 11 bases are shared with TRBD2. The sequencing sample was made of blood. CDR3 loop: CASSALGSGRAGEQFF. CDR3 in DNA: TGTGCCAGCAGCGCCCTGGGTAGCGGGAGGGCCGGGGAGCAGTTCTTC.